The 30 T cell receptor beta chains below come from one sample, sequenced in a study of post-analysis software for immune sequencing data. Antigens for these TCRs are unknown. Broader study findings: A few TRBV segments appeared more often in patients than in controls, and TRBV5-6, TRBV5-1 and TRBV20-1 were among these.

Prepared libraries of TCR beta cDNA carried unique molecular identifiers. TCRdb passed the PCR reads through MiXCR, listing each CDR3 protein once. Among roughly 730,000 distinct CDR3 sequences listed, 25% to 30% were seen once. Sequencing input: blood. The receptors shown here come from a girl between 5 and 17 years old with multiple sclerosis.

This clonotype showed up just a few times. The junction departs from the called germline gene at one end, perhaps through a read error. The CDR3 sequence is CASTGATEAFF. DNA for the CDR3: TGTGCCAGCACGGGGGCCACTGAAGCTTTCTTT. The J gene is TRBJ1-1, the V gene TRBV5-1; D might be TRBD1 (6 bases). The CDR3 is 11 residues long. Germline lookup yields CDR1 SGHRS and CDR2 YFSETQ.

This clonotype was found a few times. This chain links TRBV13 with TRBJ2-7, with D possibly matching TRBD1 (6 bases). V was shortened by 5 bases and J by 0 bases, with 11 bases between the two germline ends. The germline CDR1 and CDR2 sequences are PRHDT and FYEKMQ (reference sequence). This CDR3 contains 14 residues. The CDR3 reads CASSIDRFSYEQYF. DNA of the CDR3: TGTGCCAGCAGCATCGACAGGTTCTCCTACGAGCAGTACTTC.

The chain employs TRBV20-1 and TRBJ2-3; D is ambiguous. CDR1 is DFQATT, CDR2 SNEGSKA, per germline (reference sequence). V shed 4 bases and J shed 4 bases, with 12 bases lying between them. CDR3 size: 13 residues. CDR3: CSAKIGVADTQYF. In nucleotides, the CDR3 is TGCAGTGCTAAAATAGGTGTCGCAGATACGCAGTATTTT.

There are many counts of this clonotype. The V call is TRBV29-1, the J call TRBJ2-7; 8 bases are a match to TRBD1. Germline V gene data show CDR1 as SQVTM and CDR2 as ANQGSEA. The CDR3 covers 12 residues. V dropped 4 bases and J dropped 3; count of bases not matched to a gene: 2. The CDR3 DNA sequence: TGCAGCGTTGGGGACAGGAGCTACGAGCAGTACTTC. Its protein product is CSVGDRSYEQYF.

V and J are TRBV10-2 and TRBJ1-1; 9 bases fit TRBD1. V gave up 11 bases and J gave up 2 bases; unmatched junction bases: 9. This CDR3 is 14 amino acids long. In germline, CDR1 is WSHSY, CDR2 SAAADI. The CDR3 sequence is CASHQGQGNTEAFF. The CDR3 region has the DNA TGCGCCTCACACCAGGGACAGGGCAACACTGAAGCTTTCTTT.

This clonotype has a handful of counts. The V call is TRBV5-1, the J call TRBJ2-3; D may be TRBD2 (5 bases). In germline, CDR1 is SGHRS, CDR2 YFSETQ. Deletions cut 6 bases from V and 4 bases from J, with 18 bases between. This CDR3 is 15 amino acids long. The CDR3 DNA follows: TGCGCCAGCACCGCCTCACTCACTAGTTCAGATACGCAGTATTTT. Translating it yields CASTASLTSSDTQYF.

This rearrangement joins TRBV5-1 to TRBJ2-6; D is ambiguous. The V gene lost 6 bases and the J gene lost 3 bases, with 10 bases spanning the gap. In germline, CDR1 is SGHRS, CDR2 YFSETQ. This CDR3 is built from 14 residues. The CDR3 protein is CASTDRVGANVLTF. CDR3 nucleotide sequence: TGCGCCAGCACCGATAGGGTTGGGGCCAACGTCCTGACTTTC.

This clonotype showed up just once. The chain recombines TRBV2 with TRBJ2-6, with unresolved D. The CDR3 covers 15 residues. Germline V gives CDR1 SNHLY, CDR2 FYNNEI. The V and J ends lost 9 bases and 1 base respectively, with 13 bases between them. This CDR3 reads CARGKRLSGANVLTF. The CDR3 coding sequence is TGTGCCAGGGGTAAAAGGCTATCTGGGGCCAACGTCCTGACTTTC.

The chain joins TRBV2 to TRBJ1-2; TRBD1 is a possible D gene (5 bases). CDR1 and CDR2 (germline): SNHLY, FYNNEI. This CDR3 contains 15 residues. V lost 5 bases and J lost 5, with 18 bases in between. CDR3 sequence (DNA): TGTGCCAGCAGTCCGGACGGGACCAATGTGTATGGCTACACCTTC. Protein sequence: CASSPDGTNVYGYTF.

J is TRBJ2-6 and V is TRBV19, with a possible D match to TRBD1 (5 bases). The ends were cut back, 5 bases at V and 4 bases at J, with 15 bases in the middle. CDR1 LNHDA and CDR2 SQIVND come from the germline V gene (reference sequence). This CDR3 is 16 amino acids long. The CDR3 sequence: CASSLLQGSGANVLTF. As DNA, the CDR3 is TGTGCCAGTAGTCTACTTCAGGGTTCCGGGGCCAACGTCCTGACTTTC.

This clonotype was seen only a few times. The chain joins TRBV7-2 to TRBJ1-6; 7 bases are shared with TRBD1. The CDR3 contains 15 residues. The junction had 4 bases not matched to a gene; V was cut back by 0 bases and J by 8 bases. Germline CDR1 SGHTA, CDR2 FQGNSA. CDR3 DNA: TGTGCCAGCAGCTTAGCGGGGACAGAGTATTCACCCCTCCACTTT. Residues: CASSLAGTEYSPLHF. Looking up the rest from reference TRBV7-2 and TRBJ1-6 gives the full variable domain: GAGVSQSPSNKVTEKGKDVELRCDPISGHTALYWYRQSLGQGLEFLIYFQGNSAPDKSGLPSDRFSAERTGGSVSTLTIQRTQQEDSAVYLCASSLAGTEYSPLHFGNGTRLTVT.

J is TRBJ1-6 and V is TRBV20-1, with D hard to call. The germline V gene encodes CDR1 DFQATT and CDR2 SNEGSKA (reference sequence). Trimming took off 0 bases at V and 4 bases at J, with 16 bases between the two ends. The CDR3 spans 17 residues. The CDR3 DNA reads TGCAGTGCTAGAGATTGGGCAAAAAGTTCTTATAATTCACCCCTCCACTTT. Amino acids: CSARDWAKSSYNSPLHF.

In its sample, this clonotype was seen a few times. The chain recombines TRBV10-3 with TRBJ2-1; 11 bases map to TRBD1. This CDR3 region has 18 residues. Germline loops: CDR1 ENHRY, CDR2 SYGVKD. The trim removed 3 bases at V and 4 bases at J, leaving 11 bases unmatched. DNA for the CDR3: TGTGCCATCAGTGATTTATCCGGGACAGGGGGAACTTACAATGAGCAGTTCTTC. Its protein is CAISDLSGTGGTYNEQFF.

In nucleotides, the CDR3 is TGTGCCAGCAGCCAAGTAGCGGGAGTTGTGGCCGGTGAGCAGTTCTTC. The encoded protein is CASSQVAGVVAGEQFF. The chain combines TRBV14 with TRBJ2-1; 9 nucleotides align to TRBD2. V lost 1 base, J lost 9 bases, and 10 bases stayed unmatched. Germline lookup yields CDR1 SGHDN and CDR2 FVKESK. The CDR3 sequence is 16 residues long.

DNA for the CDR3: TGCAGTGCTTCTAGCGGGAGCCTCTCCTACGAGCAGTACTTC. It specifies CSASSGSLSYEQYF. This chain links TRBV20-1 with TRBJ2-7, with TRBD2 identical over 10 bases. The ends lost 5 bases at V and 0 bases at J; junction bases unmatched: 4. Looked up from germline, CDR1 is DFQATT and CDR2 is SNEGSKA (reference sequence). This CDR3 has 14 residues.

About this clonotype itself: Given a much more abundant clone one base away, this may be a read error. The chain has TRBV6-2 or TRBV6-3 and TRBJ2-4; 14 positions agree with TRBD2. The DNA end is more similar to TRBJ2-7, so the J call may be wrong. There are 15 residues in the CDR3. CDR1 is MNHEY and CDR2 is SVGEGT in the germline V gene. For the CDR3, the DNA is TGTGCCAGCAGCCCGGGACTAGCGGGAGCCCACGAGCAGTACTTC. Its translation: CASSPGLAGAHEQYF.

The rearrangement uses TRBV10-3 and TRBJ2-6; 9 nucleotides match TRBD1. The length of the CDR3 is 17 residues. V shed 8 bases, J shed 0 bases, and the junction held 8 bases outside the gene matches. Germline CDR1 is ENHRY and CDR2 is SYGVKD. The CDR3 here is CAIGQGRLSSGANVLTF. CDR3 bases: TGTGCCATCGGACAGGGGCGACTGTCCTCTGGGGCCAACGTCCTGACTTTC.

The chain joins TRBV10-3 to TRBJ2-5; the match to TRBD2 covers 9 bases. Germline V gene lookup returns CDR1 ENHRY and CDR2 SYGVKD. This CDR3 is 18 amino acids long. The V gene end was trimmed by 4 bases and the J gene end by 4 bases; junction bases not matched to a gene: 16. This chain's CDR3 is CAISGPRAGGGAVETQYF. In DNA form, the CDR3 reads TGTGCCATCAGTGGACCCCGTGCGGGCGGGGGGGCCGTAGAGACCCAGTACTTC.

On this clonotype: This may arise from a read error, as a much more abundant clone is one base away. CDR3 sequence (DNA): TGTGCCAGCAGCTTACTCTCAGCGGATCAAGAGGCCCAGTACTTC. It encodes CASSLLSADQEAQYF. V gene TRBV7-2 combines with J gene TRBJ2-5, with TRBD2 as a possible D gene (5 bases). The CDR3 has 15 residues. Germline values: CDR1 SGHTA, CDR2 FQGNSA.

The V and J genes are TRBV6-1 and TRBJ2-1; no clear D. Trimming shortened V by 10 bases and J by 9 bases, and 25 bases separated the two germline ends. The CDR3 totals 15 residues. From germline, CDR1 is MNHNS and CDR2 SASEGT. CDR3 amino acids: CATYTNRDGNREQFF. DNA for the CDR3: TGTGCCACATACACTAACAGAGATGGGAACCGTGAGCAGTTCTTC.

The rearrangement uses TRBV2 and TRBJ2-1, with 9 bases lining up with TRBD2. The V gene's germline CDR1 is SNHLY and CDR2 FYNNEI. The CDR3 has 17 residues. V was clipped by 1 base and J by 4 bases; unmatched bases: 8. The DNA of the CDR3 is TGTGCCAGCAGTGAAGAGGTACGACTAGCGGTATACAATGAGCAGTTCTTC. It codes for CASSEEVRLAVYNEQFF.

The rearrangement joins TRBV7-9 to TRBJ2-3, with D maybe TRBD2 (6 bases). The CDR3 contains 16 residues. Germline loops: CDR1 SEHNR, CDR2 FQNEAQ (reference sequence). Trimming shortened V by 4 bases and J by 4 bases, and 18 bases separated the two germline ends. The CDR3 is CASSSTRASVSDTQYF. The CDR3 DNA sequence: TGTGCCAGCAGCTCCACTCGGGCTAGCGTTTCAGATACGCAGTATTTT.

The chain carries TRBV27 and TRBJ2-2; no clear D gene. The CDR3 length is 13 residues. V shed 3 bases and J shed 1 base, with 3 bases lying between them. Per germline, CDR1 MNHEY and CDR2 SMNVEV (reference sequence). The CDR3 DNA follows: TGTGCCAGCAGTTTGTTGAACACCGGGGAGCTGTTTTTT. It codes for CASSLLNTGELFF.

The chain is built from TRBV7-2 and TRBJ2-7; TRBD2 aligns across 8 bases. The V gene's germline CDR1 is SGHTA and CDR2 FQGNSA. The CDR3 has 14 amino acids. J lost 7 bases, V lost 5 bases, and 10 bases had no gene match. CDR3 sequence (DNA): TGTGCCAGCAGCACGATGGGGCGGGGGGTGGAGCAGTACTTC. Its translation: CASSTMGRGVEQYF.

With regard to this clonotype: A read error may account for a junction end that differs from germline. The chain uses TRBV4-2 and TRBJ2-3; the match to TRBD2 covers 9 bases. Germline CDR1 LGHNA, CDR2 YNFKEQ. The CDR3 has 17 amino acids. The CDR3 DNA sequence: TGTGCCAGCAACCAATGGGAGCGGGGGGTAAACACAGATACGCAGTATTTT. This codes for CASNQWERGVNTDTQYF.

This clonotype was detected only once. V usage is TRBV5-5 and J usage is TRBJ2-6, with D possibly TRBD1 on 5 matching bases. The CDR3 extends over 15 amino acids. Germline V gene lookup returns CDR1 SGHKS and CDR2 YYEKEE (reference sequence). The V and J ends lost 4 bases and 9 bases respectively, with 17 bases between them. In DNA, the CDR3 is TGTGCCAGCAGCATCGCAGGGTCCTTGGTCAACGTCCTGACTTTC. Protein sequence: CASSIAGSLVNVLTF.

The chain combines TRBV7-9 with TRBJ2-7; 8 positions match TRBD1. With V trimmed by 2 bases and J by 2 bases, 8 bases remained unmatched. Germline V lookup: CDR1 SEHNR, CDR2 FQNEAQ (reference sequence). This CDR3 has 16 residues. CDR3 DNA sequence: TGTGCCAGCAGCTTAAGTTTGGGGACAGGCGCCTACGAGCAGTACTTC. It yields the protein CASSLSLGTGAYEQYF.

The chain links TRBV6-6 to TRBJ2-1, with TRBD1 as a possible D gene (5 bases). Germline V gives CDR1 MNHNY, CDR2 SVGAGI (reference sequence). The germline V and J ends were trimmed by 6 bases and 10 bases, with 19 bases remaining between them. CDR3 length: 14 amino acids. The CDR3 DNA reads as TGTGCCAGCAGCCAAGTAAGGGGCTTGGGAGAGCAGTTCTTC. Its translation is CASSQVRGLGEQFF.

The chain employs TRBV7-9 and TRBJ2-4; 13 bases map to TRBD2. V lost 6 bases and J lost 13; bases outside the gene matches: 18. Germline values: CDR1 SEHNR, CDR2 FQNEAQ (reference sequence). This CDR3 spans 17 amino acids. The CDR3 DNA follows: TGTGCCAGCAGTTTCATCACCGGGACTAGCGGGATTGATACGCAGTACTTC. Residues: CASSFITGTSGIDTQYF.

The chain uses TRBV20-1 and TRBJ1-5; possible D gene TRBD1, 5 bases. This CDR3 comprises 15 residues. Germline assignment: CDR1 DFQATT and CDR2 SNEGSKA (reference sequence). Between the trimmed V and J ends, which lost 4 bases and 6 bases, there was a span of 19 bases. CDR3 nucleotides: TGCAGTGCTACCCAGAGCAGGGAAAGGGGTCAGCCCCAGCATTTT. Translation gives CSATQSRERGQPQHF.